The 26 T cell receptor beta chains presented below share a single source sample, sequenced in a study of OX40 agonist ivuxolimab in advanced cancers. Method: immunoSEQ multiplex PCR; TCRdb's copy keeps in-frame clones and lacks some. The table has about 13,000 clones, about three quarters seen once. Material: CD4+ or CD8+ T cells sorted from blood, obtained in a trial of the OX40 agonist ivuxolimab. These receptor sequences come from an adult with an advanced solid tumor such as melanoma, head and neck, liver or kidney cancer.

V is TRBV30 and J is TRBJ1-3, with D maybe TRBD1 (6 bases). The V gene lost 4 bases and the J gene lost 2 bases, with 12 bases spanning the gap. Germline V gene sequence: CDR1 GTSNPN, CDR2 SVGIG (reference sequence). The CDR3 is 14 residues long. CDR3 region: CAWNQGTAGNTIYF. In DNA form, the CDR3 reads TGTGCCTGGAACCAGGGGACGGCTGGAAACACCATATATTTT.

V and J are TRBV7-6 and TRBJ2-1; TRBD2 matches 11 bases. Germline V gives CDR1 SGHVS, CDR2 FNYEAQ. Trimming at V came to 1 base and at J to 7 bases, leaving 3 bases not matched to a gene. CDR3 length: 15 amino acids. In nucleotides, the CDR3 is TGTGCCAGCAGCTTAGGGGTAGCGGGAGGGAATGAGCAGTTCTTC. Protein: CASSLGVAGGNEQFF.

Only one count was recorded for this clone. The chain links TRBV12-5 to TRBJ2-1; possibly TRBD2 for D (6 bases). There are 15 residues in the CDR3. The ends were cut back, 1 base at V and 3 bases at J, with 10 bases in the middle. Germline assignment: CDR1 LGHNT and CDR2 FRNRAP. The CDR3: CASGLAGSHYNEQFF. The CDR3 nucleotides are TGTGCTAGTGGTTTGGCCGGGAGCCACTACAATGAGCAGTTCTTC.

This clone has a handful of counts. The chain is built from TRBV28 and TRBJ1-2; D gene unclear. V gave up 6 bases and J gave up 3 bases, with 8 bases separating them. Germline CDR1 reads MDHEN; CDR2 reads SYDVKM. The CDR3 length is 12 residues. As DNA, the CDR3 is TGTGCCAGCAGCGGGGAAGACTATGGCTACACCTTC. It codes for CASSGEDYGYTF.

The chain links TRBV7-2 to TRBJ2-7, with TRBD2 identical over 11 bases. Germline V gene data show CDR1 as SGHTA and CDR2 as FQGNSA. The CDR3 length is 14 residues. Unmatched junction bases numbered 6, after V lost 4 bases and J lost 7 bases. CDR3 sequence: CASSSASGRIEQYF. The CDR3 DNA sequence: TGTGCCAGCAGCTCTGCTAGCGGGAGGATTGAGCAGTACTTC.

This clone came up a few times. The chain uses TRBV14 and TRBJ1-5, with D hard to call. There are 12 residues in the CDR3. Germline V gene data show CDR1 as SGHDN and CDR2 as FVKESK. V lost 4 bases, J lost 10 bases, and 11 bases lay in between. CDR3 protein: CASSPPLGPQHF. The CDR3 bases are TGTGCCAGCAGCCCACCTCTGGGACCCCAGCATTTT.

This clone was seen only once. The chain combines TRBV29-1 with TRBJ2-7; 8 bases line up with TRBD1. Looked up from germline, CDR1 is SQVTM and CDR2 is ANQGSEA. With V trimmed by 6 bases and J by 2 bases, 6 bases remained unmatched. CDR3 length: 13 amino acids. CDR3 in amino acids: CSVGTGATYEQYF. The CDR3 bases are TGCAGCGTGGGGACAGGTGCCACCTACGAGCAGTACTTC.

The chain has TRBV6-4 and TRBJ2-1, with TRBD2 matching over 10 bases. There are 15 residues in the CDR3. The V and J ends lost 6 bases and 4 bases, in that order; junction bases with no gene match: 6. Germline V gene data show CDR1 as MRHNA and CDR2 as SNTAGT. This chain's CDR3 is CASSLAGAGYNEQFF. CDR3 DNA: TGTGCCAGCAGCCTAGCGGGAGCTGGATACAATGAGCAGTTCTTC.

The chain couples TRBV30 to TRBJ2-3; 9 nucleotides agree with TRBD1. The CDR3 runs 16 residues. Trimming removed 5 bases from V and 7 bases from J; junction bases left unmatched: 16. Germline V gene lookup returns CDR1 GTSNPN and CDR2 SVGIG (reference sequence). This CDR3 reads CAWGGGRQGEGYTQYF. The DNA for the CDR3 is TGTGCCTGGGGAGGCGGTAGACAGGGGGAGGGTTATACGCAGTATTTT.

The chain uses TRBV5-8 and TRBJ2-1; D possibly corresponds to TRBD1 (6 bases). The V end lost 3 bases, the J end lost 6 bases, and 19 bases lay between the germline ends. This CDR3 comprises 16 residues. The germline CDR1 and CDR2 sequences are SGHTS and YDEGEE. The CDR3 DNA reads as TGTGCCAGCAGCTCAACGACAGGCACCATTCTCAATGAGCAGTTCTTC. It translates to CASSSTTGTILNEQFF.

The CDR3: CAWASGQWTGANVLTF. CDR3 nucleotide sequence: TGTGCCTGGGCCTCCGGACAGTGGACTGGGGCCAACGTCCTGACTTTC. The rearrangement uses TRBV30 and TRBJ2-6, with D possibly TRBD1 on 6 matching bases. CDR1 and CDR2 (germline): GTSNPN, SVGIG (reference sequence). V was shortened by 5 bases and J by 2 bases, with 16 bases between the two germline ends. CDR3 length: 16 residues.

This clone appeared a few times. This chain joins TRBV27 and TRBJ2-7; D is perhaps TRBD2 (5 bases). V was pared by 5 bases and J by 2 bases, with 13 bases between. Germline V lookup: CDR1 MNHEY, CDR2 SMNVEV (reference sequence). The length of the CDR3 is 14 residues. CDR3 region: CASSLIGGPYEQYF. The CDR3 nucleotides are TGTGCCAGCAGTCTAATCGGAGGCCCCTACGAGCAGTACTTC.

The V call is TRBV2, the J call TRBJ1-1; D uncertain. CDR3 length: 12 residues. The germline CDR1 and CDR2 sequences are SNHLY and FYNNEI. V lost 6 bases and J lost 1, with 6 bases in between. CDR3 sequence: CASRWENTEAFF. CDR3 nucleotides: TGTGCCAGCAGGTGGGAGAACACTGAAGCTTTCTTT.

The V and J genes are TRBV6-1 and TRBJ2-7, with 13 positions matching TRBD2. This CDR3 is 15 amino acids long. J gave up 4 bases and V 7 bases, and 7 bases lay outside the gene matches. CDR1 is MNHNS and CDR2 is SASEGT in the germline V gene. The CDR3 DNA reads TGTGCCAGCATAGTATGGACTAGCGGGAGTTACGAGCAGTACTTC. It translates to CASIVWTSGSYEQYF.

This chain links TRBV6-1 with TRBJ2-1, with a tentative D call TRBD1 (6 bases). The ends were cut back, 0 bases at V and 0 bases at J, with 6 bases in the middle. From germline, CDR1 is MNHNS and CDR2 SASEGT. This CDR3 has 15 amino acids. CDR3 amino acids: CASSEAGGSYNEQFF. Here the CDR3 DNA reads TGTGCCAGCAGTGAAGCAGGGGGCTCCTACAATGAGCAGTTCTTC.

The rearrangement links TRBV10-1 to TRBJ1-1; no clear D. The CDR3 consists of 13 residues. Germline values: CDR1 WNHNN, CDR2 SYGVQD (reference sequence). Trimming removed 6 bases at V and 5 bases at J, with 13 bases between. The CDR3 region is CASRARERTEAFF. In nucleotides, the CDR3 is TGCGCCAGCAGGGCCCGGGAAAGGACTGAAGCTTTCTTT.

The V and J genes are TRBV7-9 and TRBJ2-7; TRBD2 agrees at 8 bases. The V gene end was trimmed by 2 bases and the J gene end by 3 bases; junction bases not matched to a gene: 6. The CDR3 totals 15 residues. Germline CDR1 and CDR2: SEHNR and FQNEAQ (reference sequence). The CDR3 sequence is CASSLRSSGFYEQYF. The CDR3 nucleotides read TGTGCCAGCAGCTTAAGGTCTAGCGGGTTCTACGAGCAGTACTTC. The variable domain in full, completed from reference TRBV7-9 and TRBJ2-7, reads DTGVSQNPRHKITKRGQNVTFRCDPISEHNRLYWYRQTLGQGPEFLTYFQNEAQLEKSRLLSDRFSAERPKGSFSTLEIQRTEQGDSAMYLCASSLRSSGFYEQYFGPGTRLTVT.

This chain links TRBV7-9 with TRBJ2-1; a weak D match, TRBD1 (6 bases). The CDR3 is 14 amino acids. V shed 1 base and J shed 9 bases, with 13 bases lying between them. Looked up from germline, CDR1 is SEHNR and CDR2 is FQNEAQ (reference sequence). The CDR3: CASSLVLRGGEQFF. DNA for the CDR3: TGTGCCAGCAGCTTAGTCCTTAGAGGGGGTGAGCAGTTCTTC.

This clone was detected only a few times. J is TRBJ2-1 and V is TRBV7-8, with no clear D. The CDR3 has 12 residues. Germline loops: CDR1 SGHVS, CDR2 FQNEAQ. V gave up 5 bases and J gave up 12 bases, with 14 bases separating them. The CDR3 sequence is CASSGLTQWQFF. CDR3 coding DNA: TGTGCCAGCAGCGGCCTCACGCAGTGGCAGTTCTTC.

This chain connects TRBV9 to TRBJ2-1; D is uncertain. V lost 3 bases to trimming and J lost 2 bases, with 15 bases between them. The CDR3 has 16 amino acids. CDR1 is SGDLS and CDR2 is YYNGEE in the germline V gene. The CDR3 DNA is TGTGCCAGCAGCGCGCCGAACTCGATTACCTACAATGAGCAGTTCTTC. This translates into CASSAPNSITYNEQFF.

This clone counts as large. Other DNA sequences within the sample encode an identical CDR3. The J gene is TRBJ2-2, the V gene TRBV28, with a tentative D call TRBD2 (6 bases). Germline CDR1 is MDHEN and CDR2 is SYDVKM. This CDR3 spans 13 amino acids. Trimming shortened V by 2 bases and J by 5 bases, and 6 bases separated the two germline ends. CDR3 sequence reads: CASSLRGTGELFF. The CDR3 nucleotides are TGTGCCAGCAGTTTACGGGGGACCGGGGAGCTGTTTTTT.

A few counts support this clone. V and J are TRBV4-1 and TRBJ2-7, with D tentatively TRBD1 (6 bases). V gave up 2 bases and J gave up 6 bases, with 8 bases separating them. This CDR3 contains 12 residues. Germline V CDR1 and CDR2: MGHRA, YSYEKL. CDR3 amino acids: CASSQTGFEQYF. In nucleotides, the CDR3 is TGCGCCAGCAGCCAAACAGGGTTCGAGCAGTACTTC.

The CDR3 protein is CASSPGLAGGPGGYEQYF. In DNA, the CDR3 is TGTGCCAGCAGCCCGGGACTAGCGGGAGGGCCCGGGGGGTACGAGCAGTACTTC. The chain has TRBV4-2 and TRBJ2-7; 16 nucleotides align to TRBD2. This CDR3 spans 18 amino acids. In germline, CDR1 is LGHNA, CDR2 YNFKEQ. V trimming: 4 bases; J trimming: 4 bases; junction bases outside the gene matches: 10.

The chain carries TRBV6-6 and TRBJ2-5; perhaps TRBD2 as D (6 bases). TRBJ2-7 matches the DNA end more closely, so the J call is doubtful. Germline CDR1 MNHNY, CDR2 SVGAGI (reference sequence). The CDR3 sequence is 14 residues long. CDR3 nucleotides: TGTGCCAGCAGTTTGGGGCGGGACCTCTACGAGCAGTACTTC. Its translation: CASSLGRDLYEQYF.

The rearrangement joins TRBV4-2 to TRBJ2-3; 7 bases align to TRBD1. The CDR3 totals 16 residues. The germline V gene has CDR1 LGHNA and CDR2 YNFKEQ. The V gene end was trimmed by 3 bases and the J gene end by 2 bases; junction bases not matched to a gene: 8. The CDR3 coding sequence is TGTGCCAGCAGCCACCGGACAGGTGGGAACACAGATACGCAGTATTTT. This sequence encodes CASSHRTGGNTDTQYF.

The rearrangement uses TRBV28 and TRBJ2-7; D might be TRBD2 (5 bases). The V gene's germline CDR1 is MDHEN and CDR2 SYDVKM. The CDR3 extends over 13 amino acids. V was shortened by 4 bases and J by 4 bases, with 11 bases between the two germline ends. The CDR3 DNA reads TGTGCCAGCAGTTCTATAGCGTTTTACGAGCAGTACTTC. The encoded protein is CASSSIAFYEQYF.